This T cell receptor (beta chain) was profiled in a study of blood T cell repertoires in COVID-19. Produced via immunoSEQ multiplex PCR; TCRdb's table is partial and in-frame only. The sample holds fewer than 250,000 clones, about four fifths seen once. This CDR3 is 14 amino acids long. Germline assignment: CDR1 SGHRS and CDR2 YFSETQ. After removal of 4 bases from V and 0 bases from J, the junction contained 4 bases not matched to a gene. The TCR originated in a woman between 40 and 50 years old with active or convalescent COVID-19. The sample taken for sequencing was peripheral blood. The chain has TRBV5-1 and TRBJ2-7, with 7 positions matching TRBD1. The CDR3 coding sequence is TGCGCCAGCAGCGTGCGACAGGGCTCCTACGAGCAGTACTTC. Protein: CASSVRQGSYEQYF.